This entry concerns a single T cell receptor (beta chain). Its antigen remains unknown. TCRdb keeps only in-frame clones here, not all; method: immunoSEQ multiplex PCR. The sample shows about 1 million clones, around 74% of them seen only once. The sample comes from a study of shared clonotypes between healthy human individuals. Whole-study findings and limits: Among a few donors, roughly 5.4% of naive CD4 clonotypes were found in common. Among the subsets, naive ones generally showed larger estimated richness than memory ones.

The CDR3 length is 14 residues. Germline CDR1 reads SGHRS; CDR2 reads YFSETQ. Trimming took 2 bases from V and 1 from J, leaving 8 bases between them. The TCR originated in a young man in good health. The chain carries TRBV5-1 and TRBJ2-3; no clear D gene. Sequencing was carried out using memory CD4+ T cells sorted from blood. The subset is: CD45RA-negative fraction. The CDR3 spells CASSFWLGTDTQYF. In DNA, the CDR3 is TGCGCCAGCAGCTTTTGGTTAGGCACAGATACGCAGTATTTT.